This TCR beta chain appears in the sequencing data of a study of graft-versus-host responses after intestinal transplantation. Study summary: Anti-thymocyte globulin was used for induction in all recipients, who then took tacrolimus and steroids for approximately 3 years.

Germline V gene lookup returns CDR1 MNHNS and CDR2 SASEGT. The CDR3 runs 15 residues. Trimming shortened V by 2 bases and J by 1 base, and 9 bases separated the two germline ends. Profiling relied on immunoSEQ multiplex PCR, and the TCRdb table lists in-frame clones only, not all of them. The top ten hold more than 0.09% of the sample, which has about 120,000 clones, approximately 92% seen once. Turning to this clone: The antigen remains unidentified.

The material was unstimulated CD4+ T cells sorted from spleen or lymph node cells, obtained before intestinal transplant. This sequence was found in a human donor who received an intestinal transplant. J is TRBJ1-5 and V is TRBV6-1; D unresolved. CDR3 sequence (DNA): TGTGCCAGCAGTGAAAATAAGAGAAGCAATCAGCCCCAGCATTTT. This translates into CASSENKRSNQPQHF.